This T cell receptor beta chain was profiled in a study of blood T cell repertoires in COVID-19. Study background: T cells, B-cell-depleted T cells, or PBMCs provided the cDNA or gDNA that served as material.

Trimming left V 3 bases short and J 12 bases short, with 17 bases between. Germline loops: CDR1 MDHEN, CDR2 SYDVKM. The CDR3 spans 13 residues. Some clones are missing from TCRdb's copy, which holds only in-frame ones; the method was immunoSEQ multiplex PCR. The sample has roughly 150,000 clones; more than 65% are singletons. This clonotype originated in an elderly woman with active or convalescent COVID-19. The V gene is TRBV28, the J gene TRBJ1-1; a possible D gene is TRBD1 (6 bases). Sequenced material: peripheral blood. The CDR3 is CASSFPVDRRPFF. The DNA for the CDR3 is TGTGCCAGCAGTTTCCCGGTTGACAGGCGTCCTTTCTTT.